The 3 T cell receptor beta chains presented below share a single source sample, sequenced in a study of blood T cell repertoires in COVID-19. Sequencing was performed with immunoSEQ multiplex PCR; in TCRdb, only in-frame clones are kept and a portion is missing. The sample yields 200,000 to 250,000 clones, about 83% seen once. Material for sequencing was peripheral blood. The receptors here all came from a woman aged 25 to 39 with COVID-19, enrolled during active disease.

This chain uses TRBV12-3 or TRBV12-4 with TRBJ2-1, with unresolved D. The CDR3 is 11 residues long. Trimming cost V 4 bases and J 9 bases, with 7 bases left between them. The CDR3 here is CASSSEREQFF. The CDR3 nucleotides are TGTGCCAGCAGTTCCGAGCGTGAGCAGTTCTTC.

The gene calls are TRBV6-1 and TRBJ2-5; no reliable D call. The germline V and J ends were trimmed by 3 bases and 11 bases, with 10 bases remaining between them. The CDR3 is made up of 11 amino acids. Germline values: CDR1 MNHNS, CDR2 SASEGT. CDR3 sequence: CASSEVVRQYF. For the CDR3, the DNA is TGTGCCAGCAGTGAGGTGGTTCGGCAGTACTTC.

The rearrangement links TRBV4-1 to TRBJ1-6, with D possibly being TRBD1 (5 bases). Trimming took 0 bases from V and 10 from J, leaving 16 bases between them. CDR1 and CDR2 from the germline V gene are MGHRA and YSYEKL. The CDR3 sequence is 16 residues long. The CDR3, as DNA: TGCGCCAGCAGCCAAGATCGGGACTTCCCCGGCTCACCCCTCCACTTT. It specifies CASSQDRDFPGSPLHF.